This TCR beta chain was identified during a study of cytomegalovirus exposure and HLA in healthy donors. Study-level findings and limits: Reportedly, diagnosis of cytomegalovirus status by the classifier showed high specificity and sensitivity. Most TCRs appeared rarely, but some public TCRs recurred in many donors.

PCR was performed using 60 Vbeta and 13 Jbeta primers. TCRdb keeps only in-frame clones here, not all; method: immunoSEQ multiplex PCR. The sample includes some 99,000 clones, just under 70% seen only once; the top ten take about 5.7%. Notes on this clone: Its antigen is currently unknown.

The CDR3 sequence is 13 residues long. CDR1 is MDHEN and CDR2 is SYDVKM in the germline V gene. V was trimmed by 1 base and J by 7 bases, leaving 10 bases between them. The TCR sequence derives from a woman in her 70s in good health and CMV-seropositive. The sample was PBMCs. This sequence joins TRBV28 and TRBJ1-2; weak D call: TRBD1 (6 bases). The CDR3 loop is CASSLSRGSGYTF. As DNA, the CDR3 is TGTGCCAGCAGTTTATCCAGGGGATCTGGCTACACCTTC.